This record looks at one T cell receptor beta chain sequence and its context. Original data processing: Quantification of nucleated cells was approximated via reference gene primer amplification. Sequencing was performed with immunoSEQ multiplex PCR; in TCRdb, only in-frame clones are kept and a portion is missing. The V and J calls and clone size were taken over from that table, and D and trimming were inferred from the DNA. Of approximately 12,000 clones in the sample, approximately 70% were seen once. Trimming removed 6 bases from V and 3 bases from J, with 12 bases in between. Germline V gene sequence: CDR1 SGHRS, CDR2 YFSETQ. The CDR3 is made up of 13 amino acids. The data stem from a study of blood T cell repertoires in COVID-19. Study context: T cells, B-cell-depleted T cells, or PBMCs provided the cDNA or gDNA that served as material.

In Seattle, patients joined the study during active infection and were tracked longitudinally. The rearrangement uses TRBV5-1 and TRBJ2-5; D not certain. The source is a man in his 60s with COVID-19, enrolled during active disease. Sequencing was done on a sample of peripheral blood. CDR3 DNA: TGCGCCAGCACCAGAACTACTAAAGAGACCCAGTACTTC. It specifies CASTRTTKETQYF.